This T cell receptor beta chain was found in a study of PD-1 blockade in classical Hodgkin lymphoma. Study-level results: Possibly reflecting disease activity or prior therapy, repertoire differences have causes that remain undefined.

The V gene lost 0 bases and the J gene lost 7 bases, with 12 bases spanning the gap. CDR1 is MNHNS, CDR2 SASEGT, per germline. This CDR3 spans 14 amino acids. Every patient experienced relapse after autologous stem cell transplantation, and brentuximab vedotin exposure varied. Concerning this clone itself: The antigen remains unidentified.

Sequencing used immunoSEQ multiplex PCR; TCRdb keeps in-frame clones, though not all of them. The sample comprises almost 100,000 clones, about nine tenths of which are singletons, and less than 3.5% rests with the top ten. This receptor was identified in a human donor with classical Hodgkin lymphoma. This chain uses TRBV6-1 with TRBJ1-2; D remains unclear. The source was peripheral blood mononuclear cells (PBMCs), collected at baseline. The CDR3 DNA sequence: TGTGCCAGCAGTGAAGCGCCCCGGCGGGGTGGCTACACCTTC. Translated, it gives CASSEAPRRGGYTF.